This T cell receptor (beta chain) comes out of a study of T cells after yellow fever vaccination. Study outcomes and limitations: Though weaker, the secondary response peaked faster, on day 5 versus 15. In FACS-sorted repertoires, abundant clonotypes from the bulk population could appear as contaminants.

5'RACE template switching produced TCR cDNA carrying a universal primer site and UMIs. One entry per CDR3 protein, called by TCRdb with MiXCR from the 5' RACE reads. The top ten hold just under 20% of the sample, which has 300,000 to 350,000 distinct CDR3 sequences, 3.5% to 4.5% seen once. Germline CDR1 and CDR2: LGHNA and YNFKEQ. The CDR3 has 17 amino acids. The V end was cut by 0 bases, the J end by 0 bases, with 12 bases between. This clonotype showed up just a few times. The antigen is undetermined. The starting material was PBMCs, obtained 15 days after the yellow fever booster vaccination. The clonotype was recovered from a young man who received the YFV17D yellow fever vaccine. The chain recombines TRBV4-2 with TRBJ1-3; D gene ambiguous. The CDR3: CASSQDNGGRSGNTIYF. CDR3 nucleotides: TGTGCCAGCAGCCAAGACAATGGCGGACGCTCTGGAAACACCATATATTTT.